This note documents a single TCR beta chain sequence. As yet, its antigen is unknown. The V and J ends lost 1 base and 4 bases respectively, with 12 bases between them. Germline V lookup: CDR1 SEHNR, CDR2 FQNEAQ (reference sequence). The CDR3 is 15 amino acids. The data originate from a study of cytomegalovirus exposure and HLA in healthy donors. General study results and limits: Reported findings show TCR beta sequences accurately forecast HLA-A and HLA-B alleles in most subjects.

13 Jbeta primers and 60 Vbeta primers were used for the PCR. This table comes from immunoSEQ multiplex PCR, and its TCRdb copy is limited to in-frame clones, with some not included. The sample consists of under 70,000 clones, 68% of them appearing once. Material for sequencing was PBMCs. This TCR was sampled from a woman in her thirties in good health and CMV-seronegative. The gene calls are TRBV7-9 and TRBJ2-3, with D possibly TRBD2 on 6 matching bases. The CDR3, as DNA: TGTGCCAGCAGCTTAGTTATGGGGGGAGCAGATACGCAGTATTTT. Its protein is CASSLVMGGADTQYF.